A single sample gave rise to the 18 T cell receptor beta chains below, sequenced in a study of blood T cell repertoires in COVID-19. TCRdb's copy holds only in-frame clones and misses some; the assay was immunoSEQ multiplex PCR. This table holds fewer than 180,000 clones, around 84% found once. The sample taken for sequencing was peripheral blood. These receptors were taken from a man in his sixties or seventies with acute or convalescent COVID-19.

The chain employs TRBV15 and TRBJ1-5; D may be TRBD1 (5 bases). The germline V and J ends were trimmed by 1 base and 4 bases, with 14 bases remaining between them. This CDR3 spans 16 amino acids. Germline loops: CDR1 LNHNV, CDR2 YYDKDF (reference sequence). The CDR3 DNA reads TGTGCCACCAGCAGAGCCCTGGGGGGGTCTAATCAGCCCCAGCATTTT. Residues: CATSRALGGSNQPQHF.

The chain combines TRBV4-1 with TRBJ1-1; a weak D match, TRBD1 (5 bases). The CDR3 sequence is 13 residues long. Between the trimmed V and J ends, which lost 5 bases and 10 bases, there was a span of 17 bases. The germline V gene encodes CDR1 MGHRA and CDR2 YSYEKL. The CDR3 DNA is TGCGCCAGCAGCGGTCAGGGATTAGTTCGAGCTTTCTTT. It translates to CASSGQGLVRAFF.

The V gene is TRBV5-8, the J gene TRBJ2-3, with a weak D call TRBD1 (5 bases). Germline CDR1 and CDR2: SGHTS and YDEGEE. This CDR3 region has 16 residues. Trimming cost V 0 bases and J 0 bases, with 11 bases left between them. The CDR3 sequence: CASSLEGVISTDTQYF. DNA for the CDR3: TGTGCCAGCAGCTTGGAAGGGGTGATCAGCACAGATACGCAGTATTTT.

This sequence joins TRBV27 and TRBJ1-4, with D possibly matching TRBD1 (5 bases). The germline V gene encodes CDR1 MNHEY and CDR2 SMNVEV (reference sequence). The CDR3 loop spans 15 amino acids. Trimming removed 2 bases at V and 8 bases at J, with 15 bases between. This CDR3 is CASSLLGTGEEKLFF. The CDR3 bases are TGTGCCAGCAGTTTACTCGGGACGGGGGAAGAAAAACTGTTTTTT.

The chain has TRBV13 and TRBJ2-2; D not certain. This CDR3 is built from 12 residues. V lost 5 bases to trimming and J lost 6 bases, with 7 bases between them. Germline-derived CDR1 and CDR2 are PRHDT and FYEKMQ (reference sequence). CDR3 DNA sequence: TGTGCCAGCAGCCCCTACCCCGGGGAGCTGTTTTTT. As protein: CASSPYPGELFF. Full variable domain (rest looked up from reference TRBV13 and TRBJ2-2): AAGVIQSPRHLIKEKRETATLKCYPIPRHDTVYWYQQGPGQDPQFLISFYEKMQSDKGSIPDRFSAQQFSDYHSELNMSSLELGDSALYFCASSPYPGELFFGEGSRLTVL.

The gene calls are TRBV11-2 and TRBJ2-7; no firm D call. This CDR3 region has 12 residues. The V gene's germline CDR1 is SGHAT and CDR2 FQNNGV. The V and J ends lost 5 bases and 6 bases respectively, with 11 bases between them. In nucleotides, the CDR3 is TGTGCCAGCAGCCCATCGTCGGGCGAGCAGTACTTC. Its translation is CASSPSSGEQYF. The variable domain in full, completed from reference TRBV11-2 and TRBJ2-7, reads EAGVAQSPRYKIIEKRQSVAFWCNPISGHATLYWYQQILGQGPKLLIQFQNNGVVDDSQLPKDRFSAERLKGVDSTLKIQPAKLEDSAVYLCASSPSSGEQYFGPGTRLTVT.

This clone came up a few times. The chain is built from TRBV28 and TRBJ1-2; no definite D call. This CDR3 has 12 residues. Germline CDR1 reads MDHEN; CDR2 reads SYDVKM. V was shortened by 2 bases and J by 4 bases, with 5 bases between the two germline ends. CDR3 residues: CASSLRLYGYTF. In DNA, the CDR3 is TGTGCCAGCAGTTTAAGACTCTATGGCTACACCTTC.

The chain has TRBV5-1 and TRBJ2-7; TRBD1 is a possible D gene (5 bases). The CDR3 contains 13 residues. With 0 bases removed from V and 6 bases from J, the gap between germline ends came to 10 bases. Looked up from germline, CDR1 is SGHRS and CDR2 is YFSETQ. The CDR3 is CASSLVGESEQYF. The CDR3 DNA is TGCGCCAGCAGCTTGGTAGGGGAAAGCGAGCAGTACTTC.

The count of this clone is one. The rearrangement joins TRBV19 to TRBJ1-1; D is possibly TRBD1 (6 bases). Germline CDR1 is LNHDA and CDR2 is SQIVND (reference sequence). The CDR3 spans 15 residues. V was shortened by 5 bases and J by 5 bases, with 18 bases between the two germline ends. CDR3 DNA sequence: TGTGCCAGTAGTTCAATCAGGGGCCTGGGGACTGAAGCTTTCTTT. As protein: CASSSIRGLGTEAFF.

This rearrangement joins TRBV4-1 to TRBJ1-6; maybe TRBD1 (5 bases). Germline values: CDR1 MGHRA, CDR2 YSYEKL. The CDR3 contains 17 residues. V dropped 1 base and J dropped 3 bases, with 13 bases sitting between them. The CDR3 nucleotides read TGCGCCAGCAGCCAAGGAGGAAGGGGCTACTATAATTCACCCCTCCACTTT. This codes for CASSQGGRGYYNSPLHF.

The chain combines TRBV5-1 with TRBJ1-2; D may be TRBD1 (5 bases). The germline V and J ends were trimmed by 2 bases and 0 bases, with 14 bases remaining between them. CDR1 is SGHRS, CDR2 YFSETQ, per germline. This CDR3 is built from 16 residues. DNA for the CDR3: TGCGCCAGCAGCTTCGGCCCGGACACAGCTAACTATGGCTACACCTTC. Translating gives CASSFGPDTANYGYTF.

J is TRBJ2-6 and V is TRBV7-8; D may be TRBD1 (5 bases). Trimming pared 5 bases from V and 1 base from J, leaving 12 bases between. This CDR3 comprises 16 residues. The germline CDR1 and CDR2 sequences are SGHVS and FQNEAQ. The CDR3 coding sequence is TGTGCCAGCAGCCCTATAGGGGTTTCTGGGGCCAACGTCCTGACTTTC. Encoded protein: CASSPIGVSGANVLTF.

The J gene is TRBJ1-2, the V gene TRBV12-3 or TRBV12-4, with D unresolved. This CDR3 region has 12 residues. Trimming shortened V by 3 bases and J by 4 bases, and 6 bases separated the two germline ends. CDR3 sequence (DNA): TGTGCCAGCAGTTTCGAGGGCTATGGCTACACCTTC. It codes for CASSFEGYGYTF.

This chain uses TRBV28 with TRBJ1-4; the D gene is possibly TRBD1 (5 bases). The V end lost 2 bases, the J end lost 8 bases, and 12 bases lay between the germline ends. The CDR3 is 14 amino acids. CDR1 and CDR2 (germline): MDHEN, SYDVKM. CDR3 residues: CASSLPGSDEKLFF. CDR3 in DNA: TGTGCCAGCAGTTTACCAGGGTCGGACGAAAAACTGTTTTTT.

The gene calls are TRBV7-8 and TRBJ2-7, with D possibly being TRBD1 (6 bases). The CDR3 length is 15 residues. Germline V gives CDR1 SGHVS, CDR2 FQNEAQ. Between the trimmed V and J ends, which lost 3 bases and 2 bases, there was a span of 14 bases. The DNA for the CDR3 is TGTGCCAGCAGCTTCCTGATGGACAGAGCCTACGAGCAGTACTTC. Protein: CASSFLMDRAYEQYF.

This clone was seen just once. The chain is built from TRBV2 and TRBJ2-6; D uncertain. Germline V CDR1 and CDR2: SNHLY, FYNNEI. The CDR3 runs to 15 residues. V was cut by 3 bases and J by 0 bases, with 6 bases left in between. This CDR3 is CASSERYSGANVLTF. Written as DNA, the CDR3 is TGTGCCAGCAGTGAGCGATACTCTGGGGCCAACGTCCTGACTTTC.

The chain has TRBV7-9 and TRBJ2-2; no definite D call. The germline V and J ends were trimmed by 4 bases and 0 bases, with 9 bases remaining between them. Germline V CDR1 and CDR2: SEHNR, FQNEAQ (reference sequence). The CDR3 length is 15 residues. The CDR3 loop is CASSSRPSNTGELFF. The CDR3 DNA sequence: TGTGCCAGCAGCTCTAGGCCTTCGAACACCGGGGAGCTGTTTTTT.

This clone was seen a single time. The chain couples TRBV12-3 or TRBV12-4 to TRBJ1-1; no clear D. The CDR3 has 13 residues. The V and J ends lost 3 bases and 7 bases respectively, with 12 bases between them. Written as DNA, the CDR3 is TGTGCCAGCAGTTTGGAGGTTAGGAATGAAGCTTTCTTT. Translation gives CASSLEVRNEAFF.